What follows is one T cell receptor (beta chain) and its context. This entry comes from a study of human T cells and chemical hapten exposure. Study as a whole: Each patch test put 0.01% DPC on the upper back, and results were read at 6 days.

Trimming removed 0 bases from V and 4 bases from J, with 12 bases in between. The V gene's germline CDR1 is MNHNY and CDR2 SVGAGI (reference sequence). The CDR3 sequence is 15 residues long. Time point noted: patch test 2, 6 weeks after DPC sensitization. As for treatment: therapeutic diphenylcyclopropenone sensitization with weekly scalp DPC. Ahead of applying each patch test, blood was sampled. Via MiXCR, TCRdb re-called the RACE reads, giving one row per CDR3 protein. This sample yields roughly 30,000 distinct CDR3 sequences, of which over 9% are seen a single time; under 8.5% belongs to the top ten.

This receptor was taken from a man aged 30 to 45 with alopecia areata. Some clones in this sample may be carry-over from other donors' samples. Sample: whole blood, taken in connection with sensitization to the hapten diphenylcyclopropenone (DPC). This chain links TRBV6-6 with TRBJ1-1; D might be TRBD1 (5 bases). In DNA, the CDR3 is TGTGCCAGCAGTTACTCCCCTTTAGGGGTCACTGAAGCTTTCTTT. This sequence encodes CASSYSPLGVTEAFF.